The clone carrying this T cell receptor (beta chain) showed up just once. The antigen is not known. These data are taken from a study of shared clonotypes between healthy human individuals. The study's findings and limits: It was the few donors that limited the genetic and exposure-history diversity represented. Non-shared clonotypes showed lower generation probabilities than clonotypes common to all four donors. Shared clonotypes: roughly 4.5% naive CD4, around 4% naive CD8, 2% to 2.5% memory CD4, under 0.5% memory CD8.

Clones were read by immunoSEQ multiplex PCR, and TCRdb kept only the in-frame ones, dropping some. The data contain roughly 810,000 clones, 90% to 98% of them seen just once; the ten biggest clones take up less than 0.25%. V lost 6 bases and J 3 bases, leaving 15 bases between the germline ends. This CDR3 comprises 14 residues. The germline V gene encodes CDR1 SEHNR and CDR2 FQNEAQ (reference sequence). Cells designated naive CD8 were CD45RO-negative and were positively selected for CCR7, with terminally differentiated effector memory CD45RA+ cells excluded. Sequenced sample: naive CD8+ T cells sorted from blood. This sequence was found in a young man in good health. The rearrangement uses TRBV7-9 and TRBJ2-7; TRBD1 might be the D (5 bases). CDR3 sequence reads: CASSYVTDYYEQYF. CDR3 DNA: TGTGCCAGCAGTTACGTGACAGATTACTACGAGCAGTACTTC. The variable domain in full, completed from reference TRBV7-9 and TRBJ2-7, reads DTGVSQNPRHKITKRGQNVTFRCDPISEHNRLYWYRQTLGQGPEFLTYFQNEAQLEKSRLLSDRFSAERPKGSFSTLEIQRTEQGDSAMYLCASSYVTDYYEQYFGPGTRLTVT.